A single sample is the source of the 10 T cell receptor beta chains below, sequenced in a study of response to subunit inactivated influenza vaccine. TCRdb called the RT-PCR reads again in MiXCR, with one record for every CDR3 protein. This sample carries about 540,000 distinct CDR3 sequences, roughly 25% of them seen once, and the ten largest clones take 2.5% to 3.5%. These same data were also listed under a study on T cells expressing NK-cell markers. From that second work: Beta-chain TCR cDNA was generated via 5'RACE template switching with UMIs.

The sample consisted of CD4+ T cells sorted from PBMCs, taken 12 days after vaccination. The receptor source for this set is a man in his forties or fifties who received an inactivated influenza vaccine.

This clonotype has only one observation. The V and J genes are TRBV11-2 and TRBJ2-7; 8 positions agree with TRBD1. The CDR3 spans 16 residues. The germline gives CDR1 SGHAT, CDR2 FQNNGV. The ends lost 1 base at V and 1 base at J; junction bases unmatched: 6. The CDR3 region is CASSLVGQGASYEQYF. CDR3 DNA: TGTGCCAGCAGCTTAGTCGGCCAGGGGGCTTCCTACGAGCAGTACTTC.

This clonotype showed up just a few times. V is TRBV7-6 and J is TRBJ2-7, with 9 bases fitting TRBD1. Germline lookup yields CDR1 SGHVS and CDR2 FNYEAQ. The CDR3 has 15 residues. Trimming cost V 3 bases and J 5 bases; bases outside gene matches: 8. For the CDR3, the DNA is TGTGCCAGCAGCTTGGGGGGACAGGGTCGGAACGAGCAGTACTTC. It specifies CASSLGGQGRNEQYF.

This clonotype was counted only a few times. The CDR3 DNA reads as TGCGCCAGCAGACAACGCACTACCAACACTGAAGCTTTCTTT. Translation: CASRQRTTNTEAFF. The chain links TRBV4-1 to TRBJ1-1; D remains ambiguous. The CDR3 is 14 residues long. V was clipped by 6 bases and J by 2 bases, with 13 bases between them. The germline CDR1 and CDR2 sequences are MGHRA and YSYEKL.

The V gene is TRBV7-8, the J gene TRBJ2-7, with TRBD2 matching 14 bases. CDR1 and CDR2 (germline): SGHVS, FQNEAQ. V lost 5 bases, J lost 3 bases, and 3 bases stayed unmatched. The CDR3 is made up of 15 amino acids. CDR3 sequence (DNA): TGTGCCAGCAGCATGGGACTAGCGGGAGTCTACGAGCAGTACTTC. As protein: CASSMGLAGVYEQYF.

The chain is built from TRBV5-1 and TRBJ2-7; weak D call: TRBD1 (6 bases). CDR3 length: 15 residues. Germline assignment: CDR1 SGHRS and CDR2 YFSETQ. The germline V and J ends were trimmed by 0 bases and 2 bases, with 12 bases remaining between them. CDR3: CASSLETGWAYEQYF. The CDR3, as DNA: TGCGCCAGCAGCTTGGAGACAGGCTGGGCCTACGAGCAGTACTTC. Full variable domain (missing parts from reference TRBV5-1 and TRBJ2-7): KAGVTQTPRYLIKTRGQQVTLSCSPISGHRSVSWYQQTPGQGLQFLFEYFSETQRNKGNFPGRFSGRQFSNSRSEMNVSTLELGDSALYLCASSLETGWAYEQYFGPGTRLTVT.

The chain uses TRBV4-1 and TRBJ2-5, with 14 bases that match TRBD2. Germline CDR1 MGHRA, CDR2 YSYEKL. V gave up 3 bases and J gave up 5 bases; unmatched junction bases: 5. The CDR3 covers 16 residues. This CDR3 is CASSQDGTSGGETQYF. Here the CDR3 DNA reads TGCGCCAGCAGCCAGGATGGGACTAGCGGGGGCGAGACCCAGTACTTC.

This clonotype has just a few counts. The chain combines TRBV10-3 with TRBJ1-1; D gene ambiguous. Germline-derived CDR1 and CDR2 are ENHRY and SYGVKD. V lost 8 bases and J lost 4, with 8 bases in between. The CDR3 is made up of 11 amino acids. Here the CDR3 reads CAISRSTEAFF. CDR3 DNA sequence: TGTGCCATCTCCCGTTCCACTGAAGCTTTCTTT.

There are a few counts of this clonotype. The chain carries TRBV12-3 or TRBV12-4 and TRBJ2-7, with D possibly being TRBD2 (5 bases). Trimming removed 6 bases from V and 1 base from J, with 16 bases in between. The CDR3 extends over 15 amino acids. The CDR3 is CASSRGGESSYEQYF. The DNA of the CDR3 is TGTGCCAGCAGCCGGGGTGGGGAATCATCCTACGAGCAGTACTTC.

This clonotype was found a few times. CDR3 in DNA: TGTGCCACCAGCAGAGAGGGACAGGCAAACGAGCAGTACTTC. This encodes CATSREGQANEQYF. The genes are TRBV15 and TRBJ2-7; TRBD1 matches at 8 bases. This CDR3 spans 14 amino acids. V trimming: 0 bases; J trimming: 5 bases; junction bases outside the gene matches: 3. Germline CDR1 reads LNHNV; CDR2 reads YYDKDF (reference sequence).

CDR3 amino acids: CASSHGRDNSPLHF. In DNA form, the CDR3 reads TGTGCCAGCAGCCACGGACGGGATAATTCACCCCTCCACTTT. V is TRBV9 and J is TRBJ1-6, with D unclear. Trimming left V 4 bases short and J 5 bases short, with 10 bases between. The CDR3 covers 14 residues. CDR1 is SGDLS, CDR2 YYNGEE, per germline.